A single sample is the source of the 21 T cell receptor beta chains below, sequenced in a study of T cell responses to AZD1222 COVID-19 vaccine. Some clones are missing from TCRdb's copy, which holds only in-frame ones; the method was immunoSEQ multiplex PCR. The sample includes fewer than 120,000 clones, about 94% seen only once; the top ten take about 3%. The sequenced sample was peripheral blood, obtained 28 days after the second AZD1222 dose. These receptor sequences come from an adult who received the AZD1222 COVID-19 vaccine.

This clone has only one observation. The chain has TRBV29-1 and TRBJ1-3; D is uncertain. This CDR3 is built from 14 residues. V was clipped by 4 bases and J by 0 bases, with 10 bases between them. The germline V gene has CDR1 SQVTM and CDR2 ANQGSEA. The CDR3 region is CSVGMIASGNTIYF. In DNA form, the CDR3 reads TGCAGCGTTGGAATGATCGCCTCTGGAAACACCATATATTTT.

V is TRBV18 and J is TRBJ1-2; tentative D call: TRBD1 (6 bases). The CDR3 runs 11 residues. Trimming shortened V by 6 bases and J by 10 bases, and 12 bases separated the two germline ends. Germline lookup yields CDR1 KGHSH and CDR2 LQKENI. The DNA of the CDR3 is TGTGCCAGCTCCCTGACGGGGGCCTACACCTTC. The encoded protein is CASSLTGAYTF.

The chain carries TRBV10-3 and TRBJ2-1, with D possibly TRBD2 on 5 matching bases. The V and J ends lost 7 bases and 5 bases respectively, with 12 bases between them. Germline lookup yields CDR1 ENHRY and CDR2 SYGVKD. The CDR3 totals 13 residues. The CDR3 DNA is TGTGCCATCAACGGAGAGAGGGACAATGAGCAGTTCTTC. It yields the protein CAINGERDNEQFF.

This chain connects TRBV11-3 to TRBJ2-7, with D possibly TRBD2 on 7 matching bases. Deletions cut 5 bases from V and 2 bases from J, with 19 bases between. Germline V lookup: CDR1 SGHNT, CDR2 YENEEA. This CDR3 region has 16 residues. The CDR3 nucleotides are TGTGCCAGCAGCCTACGGGGGGCAGGCCATGCCTACGAGCAGTACTTC. It specifies CASSLRGAGHAYEQYF. The full variable domain, with the rest looked up from reference TRBV11-3 and TRBJ2-7, is EAGVVQSPRYKIIEKKQPVAFWCNPISGHNTLYWYLQNLGQGPELLIRYENEEAVDDSQLPKDRFSAERLKGVDSTLKIQPAELGDSAVYLCASSLRGAGHAYEQYFGPGTRLTVT.

This clone was found once. The gene calls are TRBV18 and TRBJ1-6; 11 bases align to TRBD1. CDR1 KGHSH and CDR2 LQKENI come from the germline V gene. This CDR3 spans 19 amino acids. Trimming cost V 3 bases and J 0 bases; bases outside gene matches: 7. CDR3 nucleotide sequence: TGTGCCAGCTCACCCCGAGGGACAGGGGGGATCTCCTATAATTCACCCCTCCACTTT. Its protein is CASSPRGTGGISYNSPLHF.

The table lists this clone with a count of one. The gene calls are TRBV4-1 and TRBJ2-1; no clear D. Trimming left V 5 bases short and J 9 bases short, with 23 bases between. The germline CDR1 and CDR2 sequences are MGHRA and YSYEKL. The CDR3 covers 16 residues. The CDR3 DNA is TGCGCCAGCAGCACCCCAGGAAACTACCCTCGTTCTGAGCAGTTCTTC. Translated: CASSTPGNYPRSEQFF.

The rearrangement joins TRBV6-5 to TRBJ1-4; TRBD1 matches at 9 bases. The CDR3 totals 14 residues. V was pared by 9 bases and J by 3 bases, with 5 bases of the junction left unmatched. Germline assignment: CDR1 MNHEY and CDR2 SVGAGI. The CDR3 nucleotides are TGTGCCAGGAGACAGGGGGTGTCTAATGAAAAACTGTTTTTT. It encodes CARRQGVSNEKLFF.

The J gene is TRBJ2-7, the V gene TRBV7-9; a possible D gene is TRBD2 (6 bases). The V gene's germline CDR1 is SEHNR and CDR2 FQNEAQ (reference sequence). This CDR3 comprises 16 residues. V gave up 4 bases and J gave up 2 bases, with 18 bases separating them. The chain's CDR3 is CASSYPAWDSAYEQYF. The CDR3 DNA reads as TGTGCCAGCAGCTATCCTGCATGGGACTCAGCCTACGAGCAGTACTTC. Full variable domain (rest looked up from reference TRBV7-9 and TRBJ2-7): DTGVSQNPRHKITKRGQNVTFRCDPISEHNRLYWYRQTLGQGPEFLTYFQNEAQLEKSRLLSDRFSAERPKGSFSTLEIQRTEQGDSAMYLCASSYPAWDSAYEQYFGPGTRLTVT.

The chain is built from TRBV10-2 and TRBJ2-1, with a weak D call TRBD2 (6 bases). Deletions cut 7 bases from V and 10 bases from J, with 17 bases between. The CDR3 contains 13 residues. The germline CDR1 and CDR2 sequences are WSHSY and SAAADI. CDR3 in amino acids: CASNWGGSGEQFF. The DNA for the CDR3 is TGCGCCAGCAATTGGGGAGGCTCGGGGGAGCAGTTCTTC.

This chain joins TRBV5-4 and TRBJ1-6; D may be TRBD1 (5 bases). Trimming cost V 2 bases and J 7 bases, with 10 bases left between them. The CDR3 extends over 14 amino acids. Germline V CDR1 and CDR2: SGHNT, YYREEE (reference sequence). CDR3 sequence: CASSLDSSNSPLHF. The CDR3, as DNA: TGTGCCAGCAGCTTAGACAGCAGCAATTCACCCCTCCACTTT.

The chain is built from TRBV5-1 and TRBJ2-2; 12 positions agree with TRBD2. Trimming removed 5 bases from V and 0 bases from J; junction bases left unmatched: 11. The CDR3 extends over 19 amino acids. The V gene's germline CDR1 is SGHRS and CDR2 YFSETQ. The CDR3 coding sequence is TGCGCCAGCAGATCAACTAGCGGGGGGACCTCATCGAACACCGGGGAGCTGTTTTTT. Translating it yields CASRSTSGGTSSNTGELFF.

The J gene is TRBJ1-2, the V gene TRBV5-5; D remains unclear. In germline, CDR1 is SGHKS, CDR2 YYEKEE (reference sequence). This CDR3 spans 12 amino acids. The V and J ends lost 4 bases and 4 bases respectively, with 8 bases between them. CDR3 protein: CASSPTPYGYTF. CDR3 nucleotides: TGTGCCAGCAGCCCGACCCCCTATGGCTACACCTTC.

This rearrangement joins TRBV11-3 to TRBJ2-7; D might be TRBD2 (6 bases). This CDR3 contains 14 residues. The V and J ends lost 1 base and 3 bases respectively, with 10 bases between them. Per the germline V gene, CDR1 is SGHNT and CDR2 is YENEEA. In nucleotides, the CDR3 is TGTGCCAGCAGCTTAGGGCCGACTAGCTACGAGCAGTACTTC. It translates to CASSLGPTSYEQYF.

The chain employs TRBV12-5 and TRBJ2-3, with 7 bases matching TRBD2. The germline gives CDR1 LGHNT, CDR2 FRNRAP. V dropped 3 bases and J dropped 0; count of bases not matched to a gene: 6. This CDR3 contains 16 residues. The DNA for the CDR3 is TGTGCTAGTGGTTTTACCGGGACTACTAGCACAGATACGCAGTATTTT. The encoded protein is CASGFTGTTSTDTQYF. Looking up the rest from reference TRBV12-5 and TRBJ2-3 gives the full variable domain: DARVTQTPRHKVTEMGQEVTMRCQPILGHNTVFWYRQTMMQGLELLAYFRNRAPLDDSGMPKDRFSAEMPDATLATLKIQPSEPRDSAVYFCASGFTGTTSTDTQYFGPGTRLTVL.

The chain carries TRBV6-6 and TRBJ1-1; D gene ambiguous. V was pared by 5 bases and J by 3 bases, with 4 bases between. CDR3 size: 11 residues. Germline loops: CDR1 MNHNY, CDR2 SVGAGI (reference sequence). CDR3 DNA sequence: TGTGCCAGCAGTGTCCACACTGAAGCTTTCTTT. Translated: CASSVHTEAFF.

The chain carries TRBV15 and TRBJ1-2, with D uncertain. The CDR3 consists of 11 residues. Germline V gene sequence: CDR1 LNHNV, CDR2 YYDKDF (reference sequence). V was trimmed by 6 bases and J by 8 bases, leaving 10 bases between them. The CDR3: CATRGFGGYTF. DNA of the CDR3: TGTGCCACCAGGGGTTTTGGAGGCTACACCTTC.

V is TRBV12-5 and J is TRBJ2-7, with D unclear. The germline V gene has CDR1 LGHNT and CDR2 FRNRAP. V shed 6 bases and J shed 0 bases, with 27 bases lying between them. The CDR3 loop spans 19 amino acids. This chain's CDR3 is CASGLRMVGAVQHSYEQYF. The CDR3 region has the DNA TGTGCTAGTGGGCTCAGGATGGTGGGCGCCGTACAGCACTCCTACGAGCAGTACTTC. Based on the CDR3 plus reference TRBV12-5 and TRBJ2-7, the full variable domain is DARVTQTPRHKVTEMGQEVTMRCQPILGHNTVFWYRQTMMQGLELLAYFRNRAPLDDSGMPKDRFSAEMPDATLATLKIQPSEPRDSAVYFCASGLRMVGAVQHSYEQYFGPGTRLTVT.

V is TRBV11-2 and J is TRBJ1-6; a weak D match, TRBD1 (6 bases). Trimming took 5 bases from V and 8 from J, leaving 19 bases between them. Germline CDR1 reads SGHAT; CDR2 reads FQNNGV. CDR3 size: 16 residues. This chain's CDR3 is CASSASGTYRDSPLHF. CDR3 sequence (DNA): TGTGCCAGCAGCGCTAGTGGTACCTACAGGGATTCACCCCTCCACTTT.

V and J are TRBV5-1 and TRBJ1-6, with TRBD1 matching over 8 bases. Germline trimming cut 8 bases from V and 14 bases from J; bases unmatched to any gene: 15. In germline, CDR1 is SGHRS, CDR2 YFSETQ. The CDR3 runs to 14 residues. CDR3: CASRPGTGQVTLHF. The CDR3 nucleotides are TGCGCCAGTCGACCCGGGACAGGTCAAGTCACCCTCCACTTT.

CDR3 bases: TGTGCCAGCAGCTTGGCCATACAGGGGGCGGGTGAAAAACTGTTTTTT. It translates to CASSLAIQGAGEKLFF. The chain uses TRBV5-8 and TRBJ1-4; 9 bases agree with TRBD1. This CDR3 region has 16 residues. CDR1 SGHTS and CDR2 YDEGEE come from the germline V gene. Trimming cost V 0 bases and J 7 bases; bases outside gene matches: 7.

The rearrangement joins TRBV4-1 to TRBJ1-5; D is possibly TRBD1 (5 bases). The germline CDR1 and CDR2 sequences are MGHRA and YSYEKL. The CDR3 length is 15 residues. V was pared by 0 bases and J by 4 bases, with 10 bases between. The CDR3 DNA follows: TGCGCCAGCAGCCAAGAAGAGACAGATAATCAGCCCCAGCATTTT. The encoded protein is CASSQEETDNQPQHF.